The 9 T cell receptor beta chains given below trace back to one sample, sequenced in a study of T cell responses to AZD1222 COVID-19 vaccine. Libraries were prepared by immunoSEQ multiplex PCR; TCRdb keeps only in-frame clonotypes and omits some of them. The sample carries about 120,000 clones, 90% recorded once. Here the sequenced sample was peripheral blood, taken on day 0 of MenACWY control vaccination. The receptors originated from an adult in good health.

The CDR3 DNA reads as TGTGCCAGCAGGAATAGGGGGGCTGGCGGCTACACCTTC. It codes for CASRNRGAGGYTF. The V gene is TRBV12-3 or TRBV12-4, the J gene TRBJ1-2; perhaps TRBD1 as D (6 bases). This CDR3 is built from 13 residues. Trimming stripped 6 bases from V and 8 bases from J, with 16 bases between.

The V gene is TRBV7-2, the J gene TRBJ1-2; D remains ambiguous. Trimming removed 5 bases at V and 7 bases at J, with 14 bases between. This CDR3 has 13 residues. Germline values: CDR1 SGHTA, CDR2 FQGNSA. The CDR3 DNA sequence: TGTGCCAGCAGCCCCTCCCCGGGTCTTGGCTACACCTTC. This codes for CASSPSPGLGYTF.

The CDR3 protein is CASRLTSGVGEQFF. The CDR3 nucleotides read TGCGCCAGCAGGTTGACTAGCGGGGTCGGTGAGCAGTTCTTC. V gene TRBV5-1 combines with J gene TRBJ2-1, with 11 nucleotides matching TRBD2. Germline CDR1 is SGHRS and CDR2 is YFSETQ. The CDR3 covers 14 residues. Trimming cost V 5 bases and J 9 bases; bases outside gene matches: 7.

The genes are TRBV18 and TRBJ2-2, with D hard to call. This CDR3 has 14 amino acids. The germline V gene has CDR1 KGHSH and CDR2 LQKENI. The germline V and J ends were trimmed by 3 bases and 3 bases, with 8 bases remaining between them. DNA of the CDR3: TGTGCCAGCTCACCTCCTCGGGACACCGGGGAGCTGTTTTTT. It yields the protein CASSPPRDTGELFF.

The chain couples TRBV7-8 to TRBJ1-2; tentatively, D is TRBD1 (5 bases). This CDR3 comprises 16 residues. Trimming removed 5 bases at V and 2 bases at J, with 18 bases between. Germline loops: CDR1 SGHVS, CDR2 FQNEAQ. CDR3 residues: CASSLLTGRGNYGYTF. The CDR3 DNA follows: TGTGCCAGCAGCCTCCTGACGGGTAGGGGAAACTATGGCTACACCTTC.

The CDR3 here is CASSSIGTGSYEQYF. CDR3 nucleotides: TGTGCCAGCAGTTCGATAGGGACAGGTTCCTACGAGCAGTACTTC. The rearrangement links TRBV27 to TRBJ2-7, with 8 nucleotides matching TRBD1. The CDR3 runs to 15 residues. Germline CDR1 is MNHEY and CDR2 is SMNVEV (reference sequence). The V gene end was trimmed by 4 bases and the J gene end by 1 base; junction bases not matched to a gene: 6.

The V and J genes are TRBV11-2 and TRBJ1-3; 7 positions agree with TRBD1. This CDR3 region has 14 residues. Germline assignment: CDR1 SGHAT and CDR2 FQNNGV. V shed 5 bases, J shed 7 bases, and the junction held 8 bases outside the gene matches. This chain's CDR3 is CASSTTLQGNTIYF. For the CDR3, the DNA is TGTGCCAGCAGCACTACCCTACAGGGGAACACCATATATTTT.

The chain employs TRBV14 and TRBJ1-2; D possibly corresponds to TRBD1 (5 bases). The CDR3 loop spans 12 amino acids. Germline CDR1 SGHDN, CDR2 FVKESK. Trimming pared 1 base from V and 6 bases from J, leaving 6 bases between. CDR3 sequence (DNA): TGTGCCAGCAGCCAAGGACAGAATGGCTACACCTTC. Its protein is CASSQGQNGYTF.

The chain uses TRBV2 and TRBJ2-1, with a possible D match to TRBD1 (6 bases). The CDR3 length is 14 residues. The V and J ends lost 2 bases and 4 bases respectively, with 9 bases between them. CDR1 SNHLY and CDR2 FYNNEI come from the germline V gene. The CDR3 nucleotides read TGTGCCAGCAGTGAATGGACAGAATACAATGAGCAGTTCTTC. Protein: CASSEWTEYNEQFF.